Listed below are T cell receptor beta chains from one sample, sequenced in a study of blood T cell repertoires in COVID-19. Sequenced by immunoSEQ multiplex PCR; TCRdb stores in-frame clones only, minus some. In the table there are roughly 120,000 clones, approximately 77% of which are singletons. What was sequenced was peripheral blood. These receptor sequences come from a human donor in a cohort sampled during active COVID-19. Both conserved end residues are part of each CDR3. Each record gives: J gene, D gene, clone size, V gene, CDR3 DNA, CDR3 protein. The D gene is left open where the match is weak. Size is stated for part of the rows, as once, few or many counts, or as a class when the clone is expanded.

>TRBJ2-1|TRBD2|-|TRBV30
TGTGCCTGGCAGACTAGCGGTTATTCCTACAATGAGCAGTTCTTC
CAWQTSGYSYNEQFF
>TRBJ1-1|TRBD1|-|TRBV3-1/TRBV3-2
TGTGCCAGCAGCAGGACAGGGTTGAACACTGAAGCTTTCTTT
CASSRTGLNTEAFF
>TRBJ1-4|-|-|TRBV6-5
TGTGCCAGCAGAAGATCACAGGTGACTAATGAAAAACTGTTTTTT
CASRRSQVTNEKLFF
>TRBJ1-2|TRBD1|-|TRBV28
TGTGCCAGCAGTTCCGGGACAGGGATCCTCTATGGCTACACCTTC
CASSSGTGILYGYTF
>TRBJ2-7|TRBD2|-|TRBV5-4
TGTGCCAGCAGCTTCGGGGGGGATTCCTACGAGCAGTACTTC
CASSFGGDSYEQYF
>TRBJ2-7|TRBD1|-|TRBV5-4
TGTGCCAGCAGAACCGGGACAGGGGACTACTACGAGCAGTACTTC
CASRTGTGDYYEQYF
>TRBJ2-7|-|few|TRBV7-3
TGTGCCAGCAGCTTAGCTAGCGATAATAAGCAGTACTTC
CASSLASDNKQYF
>TRBJ1-2|TRBD1|few|TRBV9
TGTGCCAGCAGCCCGTCTCCAGGGGACAGGGCCTATGGCTACACCTTC
CASSPSPGDRAYGYTF
>TRBJ1-1|-|-|TRBV11-3
TGTGCCAGCAGCTCCGGGCGGGGTGAAGCTTTCTTT
CASSSGRGEAFF
>TRBJ1-5|-|-|TRBV28
TGTGCCAGCAGTTTAGCGCGTAGCAATCAGCCCCAGCATTTT
CASSLARSNQPQHF
>TRBJ2-7|TRBD2|-|TRBV4-1
TGCGCCAGCAGCCAAGGACTAGCGGGCACCTACGAGCAGTACTTC
CASSQGLAGTYEQYF
>TRBJ1-1|-|-|TRBV29-1
TGCAGCGTTGTCACAGGGAGCACTGAAGCTTTCTTT
CSVVTGSTEAFF
>TRBJ2-1|-|once|TRBV6-1
TGTGCCAGCAGTGAAGAGCGCTACGAGCAGTTCTTC
CASSEERYEQFF
>TRBJ1-2|-|once|TRBV6-9
TGTGCCCCCAGTTCGGCGGCAACCCCCGATGGCTACACCTTC
CAPSSAATPDGYTF
>TRBJ2-7|TRBD2|-|TRBV6-2/TRBV6-3
TGTGCCAGCAGTTACTCGCCCGGGACTAGCGGGTTTACCTACGAGCAGTACTTC
CASSYSPGTSGFTYEQYF
>TRBJ2-7|-|few|TRBV30
TGTGCCTGGACGGGAGACTACGAGCAGTACTTC
CAWTGDYEQYF
>TRBJ2-1|TRBD2|-|TRBV5-4
TGTGCCAGCAGCTCGGCAATGACTAGCGGCCCTAACAATGAGCAGTTCTTC
CASSSAMTSGPNNEQFF
>TRBJ1-5|-|-|TRBV6-2/TRBV6-3
TGTGCCAGCAGTTACCTTGGCCAGCCCCAGCATTTT
CASSYLGQPQHF
>TRBJ2-7|-|-|TRBV30
TGTGCCTGGAACCTAGGGGCGGTAAAGTCCGGCGAGCAGTACTTC
CAWNLGAVKSGEQYF
>TRBJ1-2|-|-|TRBV11-2
TGTGCCAGCAGCTTAGATGCGGGGGGAACCTATGGCTACACCTTC
CASSLDAGGTYGYTF
>TRBJ2-7|TRBD2|-|TRBV27
TGTGCCAGCAGTTTCGTGGGAGGGCCTCACGAGCAGTACTTC
CASSFVGGPHEQYF
>TRBJ2-1|TRBD2|-|TRBV30
TGTGCCTGGAGTGTACCGTCGGCGGGGGACGGCTCCTACAATGAGCAGTTCTTC
CAWSVPSAGDGSYNEQFF
>TRBJ2-1|TRBD2|few|TRBV10-3
TGTGCCATCATGGCGACTAGCGGGGGGGTAGATGAGCAGTTCTTC
CAIMATSGGVDEQFF
>TRBJ2-5|-|-|TRBV5-1
TGCGCCAGCAGCTTCCCCGGGGAAGTAACCCAGTACTTC
CASSFPGEVTQYF
>TRBJ1-1|TRBD1|-|TRBV7-8
TGTGCCAGCAGCCTTCGGACAGGGGAAGCTTTCTTT
CASSLRTGEAFF
>TRBJ2-7|-|-|TRBV13
TGTGCCAGCAGCTCTTTCAGGGACTCCTACGAGCAGTACTTC
CASSSFRDSYEQYF
>TRBJ2-7|-|-|TRBV5-5
TGTGCCAGCAGCTTGGCCTCGGGATCCTACGAGCAGTACTTC
CASSLASGSYEQYF
>TRBJ1-2|-|-|TRBV6-5
TGTGCTACCCGGGACATTCGAGGTGGCTACACCTTC
CATRDIRGGYTF
>TRBJ2-7|TRBD1|once|TRBV7-6
TGTGCCAGCACCCCCGGGACAGAGTCTTACGAGCAGTACTTC
CASTPGTESYEQYF
>TRBJ2-3|TRBD2|-|TRBV5-4
TGTGCCAGCAGCTCAGCGGGGACTCCGGCTACGCAGTATTTT
CASSSAGTPATQYF
>TRBJ1-6|-|-|TRBV6-1
TGTGCCAGCAGTGAGTTGTGGGGGGTCGGATCACCCCTCCACTTT
CASSELWGVGSPLHF
>TRBJ1-2|-|-|TRBV30
TGTGCCTGGAGAGGCCCGGGGGTCTATGGCTACACCTTC
CAWRGPGVYGYTF
>TRBJ1-2|-|-|TRBV3-1/TRBV3-2
TGTGCCAGCAGCCAAGGAGGTCATGGCTACACCTTC
CASSQGGHGYTF
>TRBJ2-7|-|-|TRBV2
TGTGCCAGCAGTCGAGACAGCTCCTACGAGCAGTACTTC
CASSRDSSYEQYF
>TRBJ2-7|-|-|TRBV14
TGTGCCAGCAGCCAAGGAGGCAAGACCGCCTACGAGCAGTACTTC
CASSQGGKTAYEQYF
>TRBJ1-2|-|few|TRBV19
TGTGCCATTCCTACAGGACGCTATGGCTACACCTTC
CAIPTGRYGYTF
>TRBJ2-7|TRBD1|many|TRBV7-6
TGTGCCAGCAGCCCTGGAACAGGGGGCTACGAGCAGTACTTC
CASSPGTGGYEQYF
>TRBJ2-2|-|-|TRBV3-1/TRBV3-2
TGTGCCAGCAGCCAAGAGTTTTATGGCGGCACCGGGGAGCTGTTTTTT
CASSQEFYGGTGELFF
>TRBJ1-2|-|-|TRBV9
TGTGCCAGCAGCGTAGAAGGGGCTGGGGGCTACACCTTC
CASSVEGAGGYTF
>TRBJ1-4|-|-|TRBV11-2
TGTGCCAGCAGCCCGGCGGGGGCTAATGAAAAACTGTTTTTT
CASSPAGANEKLFF
>TRBJ2-7|TRBD1|-|TRBV6-5
TGTGCCAGCAGCCCGGGACAGGGGCTCTACGAGCAGTACTTC
CASSPGQGLYEQYF
>TRBJ2-7|-|once|TRBV27
TGTGCCAGCAGATCAACCTCGGGCAGGGTCTACGAGCAGTACTTC
CASRSTSGRVYEQYF
>TRBJ1-2|-|-|TRBV2
TGTGCCAGCACTAAGACAGCTTTCGACTATGGCTACACCTTC
CASTKTAFDYGYTF